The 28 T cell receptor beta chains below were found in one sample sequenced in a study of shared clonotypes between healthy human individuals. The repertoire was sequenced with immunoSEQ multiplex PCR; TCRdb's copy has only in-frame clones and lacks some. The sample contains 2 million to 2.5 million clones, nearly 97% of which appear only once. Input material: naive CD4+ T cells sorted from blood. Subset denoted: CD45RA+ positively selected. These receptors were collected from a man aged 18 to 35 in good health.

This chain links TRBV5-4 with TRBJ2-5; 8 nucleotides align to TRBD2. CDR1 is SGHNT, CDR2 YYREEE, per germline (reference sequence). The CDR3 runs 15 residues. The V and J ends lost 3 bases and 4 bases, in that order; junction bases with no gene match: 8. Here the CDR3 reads CASSSPGGERETQYF. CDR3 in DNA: TGTGCCAGCAGCTCCCCGGGGGGGGAACGAGAGACCCAGTACTTC. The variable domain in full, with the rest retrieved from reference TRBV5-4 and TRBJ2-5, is ETGVTQSPTHLIKTRGQQVTLRCSSQSGHNTVSWYQQALGQGPQFIFQYYREEENGRGNFPPRFSGLQFPNYSSELNVNALELDDSALYLCASSSPGGERETQYFGPGTRLLVL.

The CDR3 protein is CASSPGGTESYNEQFF. The DNA for the CDR3 is TGCGCCAGCAGCCCGGGTGGGACAGAGTCCTACAATGAGCAGTTCTTC. J is TRBJ2-1 and V is TRBV5-1, with TRBD1 matching 7 bases. Germline trimming cut 4 bases from V and 1 base from J; bases unmatched to any gene: 8. The CDR3 contains 16 residues. The germline gives CDR1 SGHRS, CDR2 YFSETQ.

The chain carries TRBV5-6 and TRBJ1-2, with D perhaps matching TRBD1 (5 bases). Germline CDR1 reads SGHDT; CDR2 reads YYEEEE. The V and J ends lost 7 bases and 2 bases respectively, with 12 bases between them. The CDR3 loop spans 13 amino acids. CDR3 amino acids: CASSPGRNYGYTF. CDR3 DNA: TGTGCCAGCTCTCCGGGACGGAACTATGGCTACACCTTC.

The CDR3 is CASSEGTSGSQGSETQYF. CDR3 bases: TGTGCCAGCAGTGAAGGGACTAGCGGGTCCCAAGGATCCGAGACCCAGTACTTC. This chain links TRBV2 with TRBJ2-5; 11 nucleotides align to TRBD2. CDR3 length equals 18 residues. V trimming: 1 base; J trimming: 5 bases; junction bases outside the gene matches: 12. Germline-derived CDR1 and CDR2 are SNHLY and FYNNEI. The variable domain in full, with the rest retrieved from reference TRBV2 and TRBJ2-5, is EPEVTQTPSHQVTQMGQEVILRCVPISNHLYFYWYRQILGQKVEFLVSFYNNEISEKSEIFDDQFSVERPDGSNFTLKIRSTKLEDSAMYFCASSEGTSGSQGSETQYFGPGTRLLVL.

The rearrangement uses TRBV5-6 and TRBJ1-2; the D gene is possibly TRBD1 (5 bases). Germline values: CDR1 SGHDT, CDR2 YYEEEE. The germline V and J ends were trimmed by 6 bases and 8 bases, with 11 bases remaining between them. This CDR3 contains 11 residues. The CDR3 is CASIPGLGYTF. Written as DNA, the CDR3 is TGTGCCAGCATTCCAGGGCTCGGCTACACCTTC.

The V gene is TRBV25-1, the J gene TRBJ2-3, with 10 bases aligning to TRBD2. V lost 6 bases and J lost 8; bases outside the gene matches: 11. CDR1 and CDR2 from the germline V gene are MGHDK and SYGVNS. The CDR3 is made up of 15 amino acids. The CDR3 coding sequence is TGTGCCAGCAGCGCTGTGCTAGCGGGAGAAGGTACGCAGTATTTT. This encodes CASSAVLAGEGTQYF.

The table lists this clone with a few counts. The CDR3 loop reads CASSLGRGLTDTQYF. CDR3 coding DNA: TGCGCCAGCAGCTTGGGCCGGGGTCTCACAGATACGCAGTATTTT. This chain uses TRBV5-1 with TRBJ2-3; TRBD2 might be the D (5 bases). The CDR3 runs 15 residues. Trimming took off 0 bases at V and 2 bases at J, with 10 bases between the two ends. CDR1 is SGHRS and CDR2 is YFSETQ in the germline V gene.

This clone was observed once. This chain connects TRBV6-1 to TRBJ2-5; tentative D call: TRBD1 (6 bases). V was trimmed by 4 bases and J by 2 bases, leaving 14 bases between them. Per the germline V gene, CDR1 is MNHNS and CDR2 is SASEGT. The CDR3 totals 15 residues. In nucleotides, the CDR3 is TGTGCCAGCAGTGTCTTGGGGGCCCAACAAGAGACCCAGTACTTC. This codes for CASSVLGAQQETQYF.

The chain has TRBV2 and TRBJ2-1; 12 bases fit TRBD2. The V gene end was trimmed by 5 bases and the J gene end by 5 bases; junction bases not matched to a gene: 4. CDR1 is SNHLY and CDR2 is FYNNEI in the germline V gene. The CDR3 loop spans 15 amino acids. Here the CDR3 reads CASSSSGRANNEQFF. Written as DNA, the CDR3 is TGTGCCAGCAGTTCTAGCGGGAGGGCTAACAATGAGCAGTTCTTC.

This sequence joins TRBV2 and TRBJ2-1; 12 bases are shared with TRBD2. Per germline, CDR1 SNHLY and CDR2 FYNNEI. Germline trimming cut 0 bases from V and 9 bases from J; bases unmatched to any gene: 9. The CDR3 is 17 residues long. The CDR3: CASSEALLAGGLSEQFF. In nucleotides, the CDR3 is TGTGCCAGCAGTGAAGCGCTTCTAGCGGGAGGGCTAAGTGAGCAGTTCTTC.

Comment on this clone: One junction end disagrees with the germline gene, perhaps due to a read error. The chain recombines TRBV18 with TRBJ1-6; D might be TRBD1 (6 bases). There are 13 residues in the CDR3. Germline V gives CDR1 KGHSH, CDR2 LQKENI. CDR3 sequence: CASSGGGNLPLHF. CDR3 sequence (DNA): TGTGCCAGCTCAGGGGGGGGCAATTTACCCCTCCACTTT.

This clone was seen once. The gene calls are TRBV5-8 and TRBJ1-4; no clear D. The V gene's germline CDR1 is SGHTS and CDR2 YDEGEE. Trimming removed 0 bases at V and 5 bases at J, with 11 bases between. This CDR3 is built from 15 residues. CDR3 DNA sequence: TGTGCCAGCAGCTTGGTTCTGGGCGACAATGAAAAACTGTTTTTT. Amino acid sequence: CASSLVLGDNEKLFF.

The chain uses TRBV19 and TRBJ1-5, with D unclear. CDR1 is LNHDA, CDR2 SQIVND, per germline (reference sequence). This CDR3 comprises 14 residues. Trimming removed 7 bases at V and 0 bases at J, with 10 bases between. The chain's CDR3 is CASTGSYSNQPQHF. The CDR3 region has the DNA TGTGCCAGTACGGGGAGCTATAGCAATCAGCCCCAGCATTTT. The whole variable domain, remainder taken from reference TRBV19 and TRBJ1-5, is DGGITQSPKYLFRKEGQNVTLSCEQNLNHDAMYWYRQDPGQGLRLIYYSQIVNDFQKGDIAEGYSVSREKKESFPLTVTSAQKNPTAFYLCASTGSYSNQPQHFGDGTRLSIL.

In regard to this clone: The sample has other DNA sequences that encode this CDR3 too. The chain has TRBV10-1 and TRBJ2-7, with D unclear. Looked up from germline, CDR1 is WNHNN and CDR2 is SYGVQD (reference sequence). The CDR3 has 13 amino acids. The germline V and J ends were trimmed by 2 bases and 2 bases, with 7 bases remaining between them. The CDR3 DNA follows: TGCGCCAGCAGTGAGGCCGGCGCCTACGAGCAGTACTTC. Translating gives CASSEAGAYEQYF.

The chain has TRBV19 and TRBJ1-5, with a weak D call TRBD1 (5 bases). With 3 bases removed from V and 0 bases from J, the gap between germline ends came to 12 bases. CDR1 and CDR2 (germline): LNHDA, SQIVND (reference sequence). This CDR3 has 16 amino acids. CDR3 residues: CASSIPIRDSNQPQHF. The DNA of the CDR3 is TGTGCCAGTAGTATCCCGATCAGGGATAGCAATCAGCCCCAGCATTTT.

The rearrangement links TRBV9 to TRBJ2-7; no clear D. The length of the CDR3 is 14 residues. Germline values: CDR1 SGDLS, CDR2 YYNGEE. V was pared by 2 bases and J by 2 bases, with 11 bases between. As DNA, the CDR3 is TGTGCCAGCAGCGTTGGATCCCAACCCTACGAGCAGTACTTC. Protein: CASSVGSQPYEQYF.

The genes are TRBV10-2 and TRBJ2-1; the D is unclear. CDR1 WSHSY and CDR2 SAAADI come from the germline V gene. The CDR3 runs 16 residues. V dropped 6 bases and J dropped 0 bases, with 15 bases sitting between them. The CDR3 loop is CASSTFGRSSYNEQFF. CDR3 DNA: TGCGCCAGCAGCACGTTCGGGCGGAGCTCCTACAATGAGCAGTTCTTC.

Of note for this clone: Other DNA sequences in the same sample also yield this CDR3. CDR3 region: CASSPGQNTGELFF. The CDR3 coding sequence is TGTGCCAGCTCACCAGGGCAAAACACCGGGGAGCTGTTTTTT. The V call is TRBV18, the J call TRBJ2-2, with D unclear. V was shortened by 2 bases and J by 2 bases, with 6 bases between the two germline ends. Germline V gene sequence: CDR1 KGHSH, CDR2 LQKENI. The CDR3 sequence is 14 residues long. Together with reference TRBV18 and TRBJ2-2, the CDR3 gives the full variable domain: NAGVMQNPRHLVRRRGQEARLRCSPMKGHSHVYWYRQLPEEGLKFMVYLQKENIIDESGMPKERFSAEFPKEGPSILRIQQVVRGDSAAYFCASSPGQNTGELFFGEGSRLTVL.

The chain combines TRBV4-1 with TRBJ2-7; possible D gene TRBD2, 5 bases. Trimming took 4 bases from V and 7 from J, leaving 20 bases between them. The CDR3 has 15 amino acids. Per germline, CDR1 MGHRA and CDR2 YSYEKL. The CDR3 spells CASSPPFLGTGEQYF. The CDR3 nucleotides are TGCGCCAGCAGCCCACCATTCTTAGGAACGGGGGAGCAGTACTTC.

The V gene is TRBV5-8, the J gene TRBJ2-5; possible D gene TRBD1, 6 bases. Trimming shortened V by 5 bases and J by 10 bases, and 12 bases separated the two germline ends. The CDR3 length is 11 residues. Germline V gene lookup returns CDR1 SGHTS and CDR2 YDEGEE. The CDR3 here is CASRQEGGQYF. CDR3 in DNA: TGTGCCAGCAGACAAGAAGGGGGCCAGTACTTC. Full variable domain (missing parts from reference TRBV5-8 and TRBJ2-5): EAGVTQSPTHLIKTRGQQATLRCSPISGHTSVYWYQQALGLGLQFLLWYDEGEERNRGNFPPRFSGRQFPNYSSELNVNALELEDSALYLCASRQEGGQYFGPGTRLLVL.

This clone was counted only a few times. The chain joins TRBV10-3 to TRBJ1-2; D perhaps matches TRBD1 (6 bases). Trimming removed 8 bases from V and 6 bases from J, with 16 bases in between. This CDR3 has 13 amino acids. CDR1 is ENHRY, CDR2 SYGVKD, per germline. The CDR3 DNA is TGTGCCATCGACGGGGGGCAAGCGGATGGCTACACCTTC. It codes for CAIDGGQADGYTF.

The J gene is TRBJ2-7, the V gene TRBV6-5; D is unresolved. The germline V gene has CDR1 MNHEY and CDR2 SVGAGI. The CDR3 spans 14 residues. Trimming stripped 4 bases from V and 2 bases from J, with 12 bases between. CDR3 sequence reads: CASSFSGPAYEQYF. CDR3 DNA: TGTGCCAGCAGTTTTTCCGGGCCGGCCTACGAGCAGTACTTC.

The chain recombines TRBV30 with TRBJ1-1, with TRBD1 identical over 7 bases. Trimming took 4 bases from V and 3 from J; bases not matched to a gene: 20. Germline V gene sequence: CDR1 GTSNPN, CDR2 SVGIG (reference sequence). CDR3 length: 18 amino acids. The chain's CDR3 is CAWNRKSGGKVRDTEAFF. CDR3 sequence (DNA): TGTGCCTGGAACCGAAAGTCAGGGGGGAAGGTTAGGGACACTGAAGCTTTCTTT.

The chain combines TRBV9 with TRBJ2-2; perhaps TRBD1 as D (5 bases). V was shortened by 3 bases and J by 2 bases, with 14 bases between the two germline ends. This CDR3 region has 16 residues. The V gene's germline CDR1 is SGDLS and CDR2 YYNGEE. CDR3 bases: TGTGCCAGCAGCGGAAGACAGATCCGAAACACCGGGGAGCTGTTTTTT. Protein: CASSGRQIRNTGELFF.

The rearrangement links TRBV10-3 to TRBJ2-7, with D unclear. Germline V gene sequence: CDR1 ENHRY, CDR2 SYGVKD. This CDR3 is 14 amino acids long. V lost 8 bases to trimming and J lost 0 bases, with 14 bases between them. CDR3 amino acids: CAIRPSGSSYEQYF. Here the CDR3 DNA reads TGTGCCATCCGTCCTAGTGGCTCCTCCTACGAGCAGTACTTC.

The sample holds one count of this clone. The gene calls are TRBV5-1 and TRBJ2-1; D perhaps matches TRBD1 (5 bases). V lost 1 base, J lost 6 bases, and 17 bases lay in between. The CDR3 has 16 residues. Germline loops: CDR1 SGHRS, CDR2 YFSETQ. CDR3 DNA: TGCGCCAGCAGCTTGTTACCAGGGCCCCCTTTCAATGAGCAGTTCTTC. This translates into CASSLLPGPPFNEQFF.

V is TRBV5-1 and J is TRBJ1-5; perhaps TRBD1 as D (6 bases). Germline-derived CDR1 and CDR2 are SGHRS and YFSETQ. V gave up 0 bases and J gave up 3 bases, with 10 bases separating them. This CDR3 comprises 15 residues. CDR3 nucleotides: TGCGCCAGCAGCTTGGGGGCAGGGGACAATCAGCCCCAGCATTTT. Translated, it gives CASSLGAGDNQPQHF. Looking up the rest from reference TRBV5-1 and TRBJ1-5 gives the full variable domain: KAGVTQTPRYLIKTRGQQVTLSCSPISGHRSVSWYQQTPGQGLQFLFEYFSETQRNKGNFPGRFSGRQFSNSRSEMNVSTLELGDSALYLCASSLGAGDNQPQHFGDGTRLSIL.

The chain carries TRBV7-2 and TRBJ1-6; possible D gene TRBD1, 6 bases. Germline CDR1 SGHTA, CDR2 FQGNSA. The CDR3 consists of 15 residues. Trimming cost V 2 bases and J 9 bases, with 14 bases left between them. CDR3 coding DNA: TGTGCCAGCAGCTTACTTCTGACAGGTAGTTCACCCCTCCACTTT. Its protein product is CASSLLLTGSSPLHF.